The present TCR beta chain was sequenced within a study of blood T cell repertoires in COVID-19. At the level of the study: Samples came from the United States, Italy and Spain, spanning acute and convalescent COVID-19.

The protocol was immunoSEQ multiplex PCR, while the TCRdb copy is restricted to in-frame clones and leaves out a portion. The table lists 110,000 or so clones, 81% of them singletons. V lost 0 bases to trimming and J lost 8 bases, with 25 bases between them. This CDR3 comprises 18 residues. The germline V gene encodes CDR1 LGHDT and CDR2 YNNKEL (reference sequence). The chain employs TRBV3-1 (or the pseudogene TRBV3-2) and TRBJ1-2, with D possibly matching TRBD1 (5 bases). The sequence derives from a man in his fifties or sixties with acute or convalescent COVID-19. Sequenced: peripheral blood. The CDR3 sequence is CASSQDWGGRTGNSGYTF. Written as DNA, the CDR3 is TGTGCCAGCAGCCAAGATTGGGGCGGCAGGACGGGTAATAGCGGCTACACCTTC.